This TCR beta chain came from a study of T cells after yellow fever vaccination. Study background: With SMART-Seq v4 Ultra Low Input, the fractions containing low cell numbers were prepared.

The study, taken as a whole, reports: Some clonotypes were seen in both the CD4 and the CD8 compartments. These made up a small share and likely arose from convergent recombination.

Unmatched junction bases numbered 5, after V lost 4 bases and J lost 4 bases. The CDR3 has 15 amino acids. Germline V CDR1 and CDR2: SGHRS, YFSETQ. In regard to this clonotype: As yet, its antigen is unknown.

Template switching with 5'RACE generated the TCR cDNA and added a universal primer site and UMIs. TCRdb independently ran MiXCR on the 5' RACE reads; one entry per CDR3 protein. The sample lists about 350,000 distinct CDR3 sequences; about 4% were seen once. Sequenced material: PBMCs, taken 5 days after the yellow fever booster vaccination. This clonotype originated in a man aged 18 to 35 who received the YFV17D yellow fever vaccine. The chain is built from TRBV5-1 and TRBJ2-3; 11 bases map to TRBD2. The DNA of the CDR3 is TGCGCCAGCAGCCCATTAGCGGGGGGGCCAGATACGCAGTATTTT. Amino acid sequence: CASSPLAGGPDTQYF.